The entry below describes one TCR beta chain. The antigen remains unidentified. This sample was included in a study of CD8 T cells in Susac syndrome. Study-wide background: The sequenced Susac syndrome patients included about 6 who had clinically active disease and 8 or 9 who were in remission. Patients with Susac syndrome were therapy-naive, on corticosteroids, or on intravenous immunoglobulin alone at the time that blood was drawn.

Overall study results and limits: Susac syndrome CD4+ T cell repertoires showed no clonal expansion. The study admitted that it had a relatively small number of individuals in its TCR sequencing and HLA analysis.

Reverse transcription used roughly 0.45 to 1 ug RNA and random hexamers. A single record per CDR3 protein comes from TCRdb applying MiXCR to the immunoSEQ multiplex PCR reads. The sample lists 95,000 to 150,000 distinct CDR3 sequences; over 90% were seen once. The CDR3 is 15 amino acids. The V and J ends lost 0 bases and 4 bases respectively, with 12 bases between them. Germline CDR1 LNHNV, CDR2 YYDKDF (reference sequence). V usage is TRBV15 and J usage is TRBJ1-2; D is unresolved. This receptor was obtained from a human donor with Susac syndrome. The specimen sequenced was CD4+ T cells from PBMCs. The CDR3 coding sequence is TGTGCCACCAGCAGAGAGGCCACGGCCACCTATGGCTACACCTTC. Encoded protein: CATSREATATYGYTF.